The clone carrying this T cell receptor beta chain was detected many times. Its target is unknown. This specimen belongs to a study of T cell repertoires in cytomegalovirus infection. Each CDR3 protein is one row after TCRdb ran MiXCR on the reads. The sample includes more than 300,000 distinct CDR3 sequences, roughly 36% of them seen just once. V lost 1 base to trimming and J lost 2 bases, with 9 bases between them. Germline-derived CDR1 and CDR2 are SGHTA and FQGNSA. The CDR3 consists of 15 residues. V is TRBV7-2 and J is TRBJ2-1; D might be TRBD2 (7 bases). Material: cultured PBMCs, obtained from culture after CMV antigen stimulation. This clonotype was sampled from a human donor in good health (CMV status not recorded). Some clones in this sample may be carry-over from other donors' samples. This CDR3 reads CASSLGGGAYNEQFF. The CDR3 DNA follows: TGTGCCAGCAGCTTAGGAGGGGGGGCCTACAATGAGCAGTTCTTC.